This T cell receptor (beta chain) was sequenced in a study of shared clonotypes between healthy human individuals. Study in general: The study used three CD4 naive, three CD4 memory, two CD8 naive and one CD8 memory plate per donor.

In the case of this clone: No antigen is known for it.

Trimming removed 4 bases from V and 7 bases from J, with 8 bases in between. CDR1 and CDR2 (germline): ENHRY, SYGVKD. CDR3 length: 12 residues. The protocol was immunoSEQ multiplex PCR, while the TCRdb copy is restricted to in-frame clones and leaves out a portion. The sample records 2 million or so clones, 90% to 95% being singletons. Findings and limits, study-wide: Sharing across four donors was highest in naive CD4 (about 5%) and lowest in memory CD8 (roughly 0.4%).

Sequenced input: naive CD4+ T cells sorted from blood. Indicated subset: CD45RA+ positively selected. This sequence originates from a man between 18 and 35 years old in good health. The chain has TRBV10-3 and TRBJ2-1; D is undetermined. DNA for the CDR3: TGTGCCATCAGTGGACGTGTGAATGAGCAGTTCTTC. It is translated as CAISGRVNEQFF.